The rows below give T cell receptor beta chains drawn from one sample of a study of blood T cell repertoires in COVID-19. Sequencing used immunoSEQ multiplex PCR; TCRdb keeps in-frame clones, though not all of them. The sample carries some 340,000 clones, approximately 82% recorded once. Material for sequencing was peripheral blood. The receptors stem from a man younger than 40 with active or convalescent COVID-19. The CDR3 runs from the conserved cysteine through the conserved F or W.

v_gene	j_gene	CDR3aa
TRBV3-1/TRBV3-2	TRBJ1-1	CASSHSWDRGTEAFF
TRBV7-9	TRBJ2-7	CASADRGHYEQYF
TRBV14	TRBJ1-3	CASSQDWGRGQGIGNTIYF
TRBV4-2	TRBJ2-3	CASSQDLLSGLAGAYDTDTQYF
TRBV4-3	TRBJ2-3	CASSQDSGQGDTQYF
TRBV11-2	TRBJ2-3	CASGSRSRADTQYF
TRBV7-3	TRBJ2-1	CASSSNSGSSEQFF
TRBV10-3	TRBJ1-2	CAISEPAGQLVGGYTF
TRBV5-1	TRBJ2-7	CASSLEGQRGSYEQYF
TRBV27	TRBJ2-7	CATGQGRSYEQYF
TRBV5-1	TRBJ2-5	CASRLDRTQETQYF
TRBV11-2	TRBJ2-1	CASSLGLAEEQFF
TRBV12-3/TRBV12-4	TRBJ2-1	CASTRGSYNEQFF
TRBV9	TRBJ2-3	CASSQRRTNTDTQYF
TRBV9	TRBJ2-3	CASSVKESDTQYF
TRBV12-3/TRBV12-4	TRBJ2-2	CASTPAAGELFF
TRBV20-1	TRBJ2-7	CSASRTGASYEQYF
TRBV12-3/TRBV12-4	TRBJ2-7	CASASGGPIQQYF
TRBV3-1/TRBV3-2	TRBJ2-7	CASSQVPRLEQYF
TRBV6-6	TRBJ1-1	CASSYSGRGHAEAFF
TRBV28	TRBJ1-1	CASLWRTGGAGITFF
TRBV2	TRBJ1-6	CASSESGDSPLHF
TRBV7-2	TRBJ1-2	CASSLGTGSLHGYTF
TRBV7-3	TRBJ2-3	CASSLTGGGGTDTQYF
TRBV6-5	TRBJ2-3	CASSSLAGVSTDTQYF
TRBV2	TRBJ1-6	CASSLGGARSPLHF
TRBV29-1	TRBJ1-2	CSARTGENYGYTF
TRBV7-2	TRBJ2-2	CASSLGLAGGPGYTGELFF
TRBV5-6	TRBJ1-1	CASSLAGGWNTEAFF
TRBV11-3	TRBJ2-2	CASSPGQSTGELFF
TRBV27	TRBJ2-5	CASSYDRGSKETQYF
TRBV5-1	TRBJ1-5	CASSLDGSNQPQHF
TRBV10-3	TRBJ1-1	CAISAHKSAEAFF
TRBV29-1	TRBJ1-2	CSVEDPRQGLYGYTF
TRBV29-1	TRBJ1-4	CSVEEEGRGEKLFF
TRBV14	TRBJ1-6	CASSLTATYSPLHF
TRBV3-1/TRBV3-2	TRBJ1-2	CASSQATEVVDYGYTF
TRBV15	TRBJ2-2	CATSRGLAGGVGELFF
TRBV7-3	TRBJ2-1	CASSLPGDWNEQFF
TRBV30	TRBJ1-3	CAWDSSSGNTIYF
TRBV5-5	TRBJ2-2	CASRPRQGTGELFF
TRBV9	TRBJ2-2	CASSSLAGIDGGELFF
TRBV25-1	TRBJ1-3	CASSGAGRNTIYF
TRBV9	TRBJ1-1	CASSRGDTEAFF
TRBV3-1/TRBV3-2	TRBJ2-7	CASSQGGFSNDEQYF
TRBV29-1	TRBJ2-3	CSVVGTRTSTDTQYF
TRBV21-1	TRBJ1-1	CASSAPGQPSKTEAFF